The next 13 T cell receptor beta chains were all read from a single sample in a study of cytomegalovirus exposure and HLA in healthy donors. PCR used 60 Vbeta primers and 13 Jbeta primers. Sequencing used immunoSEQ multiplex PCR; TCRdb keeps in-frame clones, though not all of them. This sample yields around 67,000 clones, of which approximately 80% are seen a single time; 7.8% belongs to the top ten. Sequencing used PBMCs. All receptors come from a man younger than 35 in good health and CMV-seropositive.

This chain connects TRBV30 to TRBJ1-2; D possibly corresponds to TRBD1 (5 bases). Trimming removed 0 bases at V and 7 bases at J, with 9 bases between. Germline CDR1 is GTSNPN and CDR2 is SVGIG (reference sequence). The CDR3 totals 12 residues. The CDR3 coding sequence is TGTGCCTGGAGTGTATATCAGGGTGGCTACACCTTC. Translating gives CAWSVYQGGYTF.

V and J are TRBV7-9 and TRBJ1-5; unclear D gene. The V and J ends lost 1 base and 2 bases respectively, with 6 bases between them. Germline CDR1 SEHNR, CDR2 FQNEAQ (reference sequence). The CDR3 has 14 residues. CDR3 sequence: CASSLGQGNQPQHF. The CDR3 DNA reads TGTGCCAGCAGCTTAGGGCAGGGCAATCAGCCCCAGCATTTT.

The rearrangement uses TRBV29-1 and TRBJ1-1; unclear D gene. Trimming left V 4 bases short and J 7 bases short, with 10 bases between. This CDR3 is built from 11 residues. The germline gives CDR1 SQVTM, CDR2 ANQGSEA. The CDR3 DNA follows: TGCAGCGTTGCGGAGGCTCTTGAAGCTTTCTTT. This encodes CSVAEALEAFF.

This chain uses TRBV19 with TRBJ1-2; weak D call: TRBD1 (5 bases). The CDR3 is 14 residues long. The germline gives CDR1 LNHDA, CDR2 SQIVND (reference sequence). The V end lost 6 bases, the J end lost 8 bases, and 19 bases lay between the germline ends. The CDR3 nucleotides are TGTGCCAGTAGCGCGGCGGGGCCAAGGGCGGGCTACACCTTC. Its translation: CASSAAGPRAGYTF.

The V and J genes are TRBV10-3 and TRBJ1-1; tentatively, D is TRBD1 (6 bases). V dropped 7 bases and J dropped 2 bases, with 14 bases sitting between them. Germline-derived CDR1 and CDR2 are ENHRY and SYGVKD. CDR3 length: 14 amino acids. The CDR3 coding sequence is TGTGCCATCAAAAACCCAGGGGCCAACACTGAAGCTTTCTTT. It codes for CAIKNPGANTEAFF.

This CDR3 reads CAWEGGQGDQPQHF. The CDR3 coding sequence is TGTGCCTGGGAAGGGGGACAGGGAGATCAGCCCCAGCATTTT. The chain recombines TRBV30 with TRBJ1-5; 9 bases agree with TRBD1. The CDR3 totals 14 residues. CDR1 and CDR2 from the germline V gene are GTSNPN and SVGIG (reference sequence). J was trimmed by 5 bases and V by 5 bases; bases with no gene match: 7.

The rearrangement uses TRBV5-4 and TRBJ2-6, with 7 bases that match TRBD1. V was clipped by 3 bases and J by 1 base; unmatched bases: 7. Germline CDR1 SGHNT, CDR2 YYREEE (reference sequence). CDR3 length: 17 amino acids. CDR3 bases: TGTGCCAGCAGCTCCGGGACAGTCAGTTCTGGGGCCAACGTCCTGACTTTC. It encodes CASSSGTVSSGANVLTF. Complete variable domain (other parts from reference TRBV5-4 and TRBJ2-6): ETGVTQSPTHLIKTRGQQVTLRCSSQSGHNTVSWYQQALGQGPQFIFQYYREEENGRGNFPPRFSGLQFPNYSSELNVNALELDDSALYLCASSSGTVSSGANVLTFGAGSRLTVL.

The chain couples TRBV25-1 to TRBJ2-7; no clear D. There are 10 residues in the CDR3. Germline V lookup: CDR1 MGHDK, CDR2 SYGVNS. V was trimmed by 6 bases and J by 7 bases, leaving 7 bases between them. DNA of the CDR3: TGTGCCAGCAGGCTCGGTGAGCAGTACTTC. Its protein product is CASRLGEQYF.

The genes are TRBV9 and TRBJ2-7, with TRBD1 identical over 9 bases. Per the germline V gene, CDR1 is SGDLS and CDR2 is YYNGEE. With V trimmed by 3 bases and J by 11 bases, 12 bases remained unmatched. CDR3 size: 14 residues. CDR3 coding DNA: TGTGCCAGCAGCGCCCGACTAGACAGGGGGGAAAAGTACTTC. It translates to CASSARLDRGEKYF. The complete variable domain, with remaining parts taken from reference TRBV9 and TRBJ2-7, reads DSGVTQTPKHLITATGQRVTLRCSPRSGDLSVYWYQQSLDQGLQFLIQYYNGEERAKGNILERFSAQQFPDLHSELNLSSLELGDSALYFCASSARLDRGEKYFGPGTRLTVT.

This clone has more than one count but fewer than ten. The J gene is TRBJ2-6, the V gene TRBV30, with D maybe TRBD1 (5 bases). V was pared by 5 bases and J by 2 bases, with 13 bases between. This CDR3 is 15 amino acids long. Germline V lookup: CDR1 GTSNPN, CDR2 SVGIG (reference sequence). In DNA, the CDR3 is TGTGCCTGGGATACAGGCCTCGCTGGGGCCAACGTCCTGACTTTC. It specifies CAWDTGLAGANVLTF.

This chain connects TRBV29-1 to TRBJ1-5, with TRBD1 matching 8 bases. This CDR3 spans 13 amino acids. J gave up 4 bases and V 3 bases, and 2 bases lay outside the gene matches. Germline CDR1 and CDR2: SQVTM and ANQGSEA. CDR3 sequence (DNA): TGCAGCGTTGACAGGGGGCCGAATCAGCCCCAGCATTTT. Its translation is CSVDRGPNQPQHF.

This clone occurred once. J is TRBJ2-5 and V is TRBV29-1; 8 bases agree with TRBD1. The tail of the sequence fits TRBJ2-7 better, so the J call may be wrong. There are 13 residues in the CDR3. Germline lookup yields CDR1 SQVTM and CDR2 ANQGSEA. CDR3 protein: CSAKGQAIYEQYF. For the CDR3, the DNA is TGCAGCGCCAAGGGACAGGCCATCTACGAGCAGTACTTC.

The CDR3 here is CASSPPVSGYEQFF. The CDR3 region has the DNA TGTGCCAGCTCCCCCCCCGTTAGCGGATATGAGCAGTTCTTC. The J gene is TRBJ2-1, the V gene TRBV18; D may be TRBD2 (6 bases). The CDR3 loop spans 14 amino acids. The germline V and J ends were trimmed by 6 bases and 8 bases, with 17 bases remaining between them. Germline V lookup: CDR1 KGHSH, CDR2 LQKENI. Full variable domain (rest looked up from reference TRBV18 and TRBJ2-1): NAGVMQNPRHLVRRRGQEARLRCSPMKGHSHVYWYRQLPEEGLKFMVYLQKENIIDESGMPKERFSAEFPKEGPSILRIQQVVRGDSAAYFCASSPPVSGYEQFFGPGTRLTVL.